These 9 T cell receptor beta chains share one sample of origin, sequenced in a study of OX40 agonist ivuxolimab in advanced cancers. Sequencing was performed with immunoSEQ multiplex PCR; in TCRdb, only in-frame clones are kept and a portion is missing. Among roughly 69,000 clones listed, almost 85% were seen once. Specimen: CD4+ or CD8+ T cells sorted from blood, collected in a trial of the OX40 agonist ivuxolimab. The receptors derive from an adult with an advanced solid tumor such as melanoma, head and neck, liver or kidney cancer.

This rearrangement joins TRBV29-1 to TRBJ1-4, with 9 bases matching TRBD1. The CDR3 loop spans 14 amino acids. With 6 bases clipped from V and 4 bases from J, the junction kept 6 bases outside the gene matches. From germline, CDR1 is SQVTM and CDR2 ANQGSEA. The DNA for the CDR3 is TGCAGCGTCCTGGACAGGGGCGGTAATGAAAAACTGTTTTTT. Translating it yields CSVLDRGGNEKLFF.

J is TRBJ2-6 and V is TRBV7-8; D call uncertain. The CDR3 length is 18 residues. Per the germline V gene, CDR1 is SGHVS and CDR2 is FQNEAQ. V lost 1 base to trimming and J lost 0 bases, with 13 bases between them. CDR3 sequence reads: CASSLGGVLSSGANVLTF. The DNA for the CDR3 is TGTGCCAGCAGCTTAGGCGGAGTTTTGAGCTCTGGGGCCAACGTCCTGACTTTC.

The CDR3 spells CASSYQTGQTHEKLFF. CDR3 sequence (DNA): TGTGCCAGCAGTTACCAGACGGGACAGACCCATGAAAAACTGTTTTTT. V usage is TRBV6-5 and J usage is TRBJ1-4; 7 bases fit TRBD1. The trim removed 2 bases at V and 6 bases at J, leaving 9 bases unmatched. The CDR3 loop spans 16 amino acids. Germline CDR1 and CDR2: MNHEY and SVGAGI.

In regard to this clone: Its ends do not fully match the called genes, so a read error is possible. The CDR3 sequence: CASSVDGLQETQYF. In nucleotides, the CDR3 is TGTGCCAGCAGCGTAGACGGACTCCAAGAAACCCAGTACTTC. The chain joins TRBV9 to TRBJ2-5, with D tentatively TRBD2 (5 bases). The V gene's germline CDR1 is SGDLS and CDR2 YYNGEE. The CDR3 spans 14 residues.

This clone came up once. V usage is TRBV10-3 and J usage is TRBJ2-2; D is unresolved. The CDR3 is 12 amino acids. V lost 3 bases and J lost 9, with 8 bases in between. CDR1 is ENHRY, CDR2 SYGVKD, per germline. CDR3 residues: CAISEPGRELFF. CDR3 bases: TGTGCCATCAGTGAACCGGGTCGGGAGCTGTTTTTT.

The V gene is TRBV11-1, the J gene TRBJ2-5, with D maybe TRBD2 (5 bases). Trimming removed 1 base from V and 2 bases from J, with 11 bases in between. Per the germline V gene, CDR1 is SGHAT and CDR2 is FQDESV (reference sequence). This CDR3 region has 15 residues. The CDR3 protein is CASSLVGLLQETQYF. CDR3 coding DNA: TGTGCCAGCAGCTTAGTCGGACTCCTACAAGAGACCCAGTACTTC. Using reference TRBV11-1 and TRBJ2-5 for the parts outside the CDR3, the full variable domain is EAEVAQSPRYKITEKSQAVAFWCDPISGHATLYWYRQILGQGPELLVQFQDESVVDDSQLPKDRFSAERLKGVDSTLKIQPAELGDSAMYLCASSLVGLLQETQYFGPGTRLLVL.

This chain connects TRBV5-4 to TRBJ2-7; D is possibly TRBD2 (5 bases). V was cut by 1 base and J by 5 bases, with 13 bases left in between. This CDR3 region has 14 residues. Germline CDR1 SGHNT, CDR2 YYREEE (reference sequence). CDR3 amino acids: CASSLKDRGNEQYF. CDR3 coding DNA: TGTGCCAGCAGCTTGAAAGACCGGGGAAACGAGCAGTACTTC.

In its sample, this clone was seen once. The genes are TRBV6-5 and TRBJ1-1, with 7 bases aligning to TRBD1. Per germline, CDR1 MNHEY and CDR2 SVGAGI. The CDR3 has 13 residues. Trimming cost V 9 bases and J 1 base; bases outside gene matches: 5. The CDR3 loop reads CASHRGQNTEAFF. The DNA of the CDR3 is TGTGCCAGTCACAGGGGCCAGAACACTGAAGCTTTCTTT.

The V and J genes are TRBV7-3 and TRBJ2-2; D gene uncertain. Trimming shortened V by 6 bases and J by 3 bases, and 8 bases separated the two germline ends. The CDR3 extends over 13 amino acids. Germline V lookup: CDR1 SGHTA, CDR2 FQGTGA. The chain's CDR3 is CASSRAYTGELFF. Written as DNA, the CDR3 is TGTGCCAGCAGTCGGGCCTACACCGGGGAGCTGTTTTTT.